The clone carrying this TCR beta chain was picked up many times. Its antigen is unidentified. With iRepertoire HTBI primers and Arm-PCR of CDR3 regions, TCR beta libraries were built. TCRdb reprocessed the multiplex PCR reads via MiXCR and lists one record per CDR3 protein. The sample has hundreds of thousands of distinct CDR3 sequences, about 20% seen once; the top ten hold over 10%. With 6 bases removed from V and 1 base from J, the gap between germline ends came to 16 bases. CDR3 length: 15 amino acids. Germline V lookup: CDR1 MDHEN, CDR2 SYDVKM. Time point given: persistent/refractory GD, antithyroid drugs over 5 years with positive TRAb. RNA isolated from PBMCs was used to make the TCR library. This specimen belongs to a study of regulatory T cells in long-lasting Graves disease. Findings and caveats of the study: Persistent cases favored TRBV28, TRBJ1-2 and TRBJ2-5. Persistent Graves' patients had lower TCR diversity than newly diagnosed ones. Small numbers of samples may have cut accuracy. Newly diagnosed patients shared 750 to 1,000 public clonotypes; persistent patients shared some 2,600.

This TCR came from a female donor with Graves disease. The V gene is TRBV28, the J gene TRBJ2-7; tentatively, D is TRBD1 (7 bases). This specimen consisted of peripheral blood mononuclear cells (PBMCs), obtained when the disease was refractory, from a patient treated with antithyroid drugs. CDR3 nucleotides: TGTGCCAGCAGGACCCGGGGGACAGCATCCTACGAGCAGTACTTC. It codes for CASRTRGTASYEQYF. Using reference TRBV28 and TRBJ2-7 for the parts outside the CDR3, the full variable domain is DVKVTQSSRYLVKRTGEKVFLECVQDMDHENMFWYRQDPGLGLRLIYFSYDVKMKEKGDIPEGYSVSREKKERFSLILESASTNQTSMYLCASRTRGTASYEQYFGPGTRLTVT.